This T cell receptor (beta chain) was sequenced in a study of blood T cell repertoires in COVID-19. The germline CDR1 and CDR2 sequences are KGHDR and SFDVKD. The CDR3 contains 13 residues. The V and J ends lost 10 bases and 2 bases respectively, with 14 bases between them. Authors' processing steps: Cell counts per sample came from amplifying reference gene primers. Assay used: immunoSEQ multiplex PCR; TCRdb lists only in-frame clones, some missing. Clone size and V and J calls were adopted from that table, with D and trimming inferred from the DNA. The sample consists of more than 95,000 clones, around 81% of them appearing once.

Source material: peripheral blood. This receptor was taken from a man aged 25-40 years with COVID-19, enrolled during active disease. J is TRBJ2-7 and V is TRBV24-1, with a possible D match to TRBD1 (6 bases). CDR3: CATGDKYTYEQYF. For the CDR3, the DNA is TGTGCCACGGGGGACAAGTACACCTACGAGCAGTACTTC.